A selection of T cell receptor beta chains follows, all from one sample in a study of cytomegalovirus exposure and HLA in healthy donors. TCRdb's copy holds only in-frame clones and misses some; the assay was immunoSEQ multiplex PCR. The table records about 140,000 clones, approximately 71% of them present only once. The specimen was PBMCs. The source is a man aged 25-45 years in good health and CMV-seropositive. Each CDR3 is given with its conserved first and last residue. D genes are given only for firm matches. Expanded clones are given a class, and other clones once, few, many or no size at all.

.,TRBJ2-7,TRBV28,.,CASSRLGVSYEQYF,TGTGCCAGCAGTCGACTAGGAGTCTCCTACGAGCAGTACTTC
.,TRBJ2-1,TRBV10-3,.,CAISDQGSSYNEQFF,TGTGCCATCAGTGATCAGGGTAGCTCCTACAATGAGCAGTTCTTC
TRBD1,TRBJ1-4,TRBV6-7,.,CASSYQQGVLEKLFF,TGTGCCAGCAGTTATCAACAGGGGGTATTAGAAAAACTGTTTTTT
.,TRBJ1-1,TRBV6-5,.,CASKETVMNTEAFF,TGTGCCAGCAAGGAGACAGTCATGAACACTGAAGCTTTCTTT
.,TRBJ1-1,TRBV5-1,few,CASSRDAMNTEAFF,TGCGCCAGCAGCCGGGATGCGATGAACACTGAAGCTTTCTTT
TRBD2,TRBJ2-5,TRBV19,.,CASSLITSGRETQYF,TGTGCCAGTAGTTTAATAACTAGCGGGAGAGAGACCCAGTACTTC
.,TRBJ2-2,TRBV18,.,CASSPARSSRTGELFF,TGTGCCAGCTCACCCGCCCGGAGCAGCCGGACCGGGGAGCTGTTTTTT
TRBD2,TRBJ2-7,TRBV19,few,CASSTRGLARDEQYF,TGTGCCAGTAGTACTCGAGGACTAGCCAGGGACGAGCAGTACTTC
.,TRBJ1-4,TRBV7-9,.,CASSLGDEKLFF,TGTGCCAGCAGCTTAGGAGATGAAAAACTGTTTTTT
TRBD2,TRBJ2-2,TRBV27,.,CASSLTSGVNGELFF,TGTGCCAGCAGTTTGACTAGCGGGGTTAACGGGGAGCTGTTTTTT
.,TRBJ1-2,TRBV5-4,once,CASSLGREYGYTF,TGTGCCAGCAGCTTGGGTAGGGAGTATGGCTACACCTTC
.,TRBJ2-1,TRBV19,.,CASTSSPRSPEQFF,TGTGCCAGTACCTCGTCCCCCAGGTCACCTGAGCAGTTCTTC
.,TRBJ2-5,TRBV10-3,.,CAISESIVTETQYF,TGTGCCATCAGTGAGTCGATAGTTACGGAGACCCAGTACTTC
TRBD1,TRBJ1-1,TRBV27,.,CASSLPTGVTEAFF,TGTGCCAGCAGTCTTCCCACAGGGGTAACTGAAGCTTTCTTT
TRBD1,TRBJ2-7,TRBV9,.,CASSYRDSSYEQYF,TGTGCCAGCAGTTACCGGGACAGTTCCTACGAGCAGTACTTC
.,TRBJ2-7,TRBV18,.,CASSPGAGESEQYF,TGTGCCAGCTCTCCGGGAGCAGGAGAGAGCGAGCAGTACTTC
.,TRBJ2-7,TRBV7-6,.,CASSLGVEGPYEQYF,TGTGCCAGCAGCTTAGGAGTTGAGGGCCCCTACGAGCAGTACTTC
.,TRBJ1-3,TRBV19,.,CASSIGGLSGNTIYF,TGTGCCAGTAGTATAGGGGGGCTATCTGGAAACACCATATATTTT
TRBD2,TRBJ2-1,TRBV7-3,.,CASSRTSGRQNEQFF,TGTGCCAGCAGCCGGACTAGCGGGAGACAAAATGAGCAGTTCTTC
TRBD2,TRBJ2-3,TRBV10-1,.,CASSDSGATDTQYF,TGCGCCAGCAGTGATAGCGGGGCCACAGATACGCAGTATTTT
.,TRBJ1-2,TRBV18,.,CASSPGPHRDRGYTF,TGTGCCAGCTCACCCGGGCCCCACAGGGACCGCGGCTACACCTTC
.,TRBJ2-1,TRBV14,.,CASSQGWLSPQFF,TGTGCCAGCAGCCAAGGTTGGCTCTCCCCGCAGTTCTTC
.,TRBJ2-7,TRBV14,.,CASSQEGGGAGSYEQYF,TGTGCCAGCAGCCAAGAAGGGGGGGGTGCGGGGAGCTACGAGCAGTACTTC
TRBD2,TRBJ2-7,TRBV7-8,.,CASSLIPSGRAVASEQYF,TGTGCCAGCAGCTTAATCCCTAGCGGGAGGGCCGTTGCCAGCGAGCAGTACTTC
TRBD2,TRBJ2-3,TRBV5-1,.,CASSSPPLAGVVDTQYF,TGCGCCAGCAGCTCGCCCCCACTAGCGGGAGTTGTAGATACGCAGTATTTT
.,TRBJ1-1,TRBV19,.,CASSPRRVGAFF,TGTGCCAGTAGTCCCCGCCGGGTGGGAGCTTTCTTT
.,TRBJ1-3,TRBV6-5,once,CASSTPDTIYF,TGTGCCAGCAGCACCCCAGACACCATATATTTT
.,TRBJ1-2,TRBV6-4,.,CASISGGGTVYGYTF,TGTGCCAGCATCTCTGGGGGGGGCACCGTCTATGGCTACACCTTC
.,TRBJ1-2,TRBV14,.,CASSQDGASGRYGYTF,TGTGCCAGCAGCCAAGATGGGGCCTCAGGCCGATATGGCTACACCTTC
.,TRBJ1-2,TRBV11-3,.,CASSPRGGRNYGYTF,TGTGCCAGCAGCCCCCGAGGGGGACGCAACTATGGCTACACCTTC
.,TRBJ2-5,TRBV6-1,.,CASSPVETQYF,TGTGCCAGCAGTCCCGTGGAGACCCAGTACTTC
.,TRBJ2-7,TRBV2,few,CASSDRVPGFVYEQYF,TGTGCCAGCAGTGATAGGGTGCCAGGGTTTGTATACGAGCAGTACTTC
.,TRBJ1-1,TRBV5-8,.,CASSRMRISANTEAFF,TGTGCCAGCAGCAGAATGAGGATCTCCGCGAACACTGAAGCTTTCTTT
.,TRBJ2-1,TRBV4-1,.,CASSPRANNEQFF,TGCGCCAGCAGCCCCCGAGCGAACAATGAGCAGTTCTTC
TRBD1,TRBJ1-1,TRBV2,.,CASSRQGALVNTEAFF,TGTGCCAGCAGCCGACAGGGGGCTCTTGTTAACACTGAAGCTTTCTTT
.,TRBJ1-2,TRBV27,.,CASSSTGLYGYTF,TGTGCCAGCAGTTCCACAGGGCTCTATGGCTACACCTTC
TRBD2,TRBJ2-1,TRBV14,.,CASSQAAWGAGGYNEQFF,TGTGCCAGCAGCCAAGCCGCCTGGGGGGCGGGAGGCTACAATGAGCAGTTCTTC
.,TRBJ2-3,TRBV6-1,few,CASSEQVDTQYF,TGTGCCAGCAGTGAACAGGTAGATACGCAGTATTTT
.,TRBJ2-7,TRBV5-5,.,CASSPTPGQTYEQYF,TGTGCCAGCAGCCCCACACCGGGACAAACCTACGAGCAGTACTTC
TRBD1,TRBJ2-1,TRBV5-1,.,CASIEGAGDEQFF,TGCGCCAGCATTGAGGGGGCCGGGGATGAGCAGTTCTTC
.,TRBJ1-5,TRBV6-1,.,CASRSKDKYAQHF,TGTGCCAGCAGATCCAAAGACAAGTATGCCCAGCATTTT
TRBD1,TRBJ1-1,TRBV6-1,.,CASRIDREVAEAFF,TGTGCCAGCAGGATAGACAGGGAAGTAGCTGAAGCTTTCTTT
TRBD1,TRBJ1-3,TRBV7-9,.,CASSSLDRATGNTIYF,TGTGCCAGCAGCTCCCTGGACAGGGCTACTGGAAACACCATATATTTT
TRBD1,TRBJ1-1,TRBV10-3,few,CAIWTGGRGGTEAFF,TGTGCCATCTGGACAGGGGGCCGGGGGGGGACTGAAGCTTTCTTT
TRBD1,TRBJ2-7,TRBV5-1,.,CASSLGTAPNEQYF,TGCGCCAGCAGCCTCGGGACAGCTCCTAACGAGCAGTACTTC
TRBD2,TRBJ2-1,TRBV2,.,CASEKGLAVYNEQFF,TGTGCCAGCGAGAAGGGCCTAGCGGTGTACAATGAGCAGTTCTTC
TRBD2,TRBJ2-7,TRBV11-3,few,CASASGGGREQYF,TGTGCCAGCGCCAGTGGGGGGGGACGCGAGCAGTACTTC
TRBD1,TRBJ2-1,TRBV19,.,CASRFRGGVADEQFF,TGTGCCAGTAGATTCCGAGGGGGCGTCGCCGATGAGCAGTTCTTC
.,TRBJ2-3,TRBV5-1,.,CASTSSGYIADTQYF,TGCGCCAGCACCTCTTCCGGGTACATCGCAGATACGCAGTATTTT
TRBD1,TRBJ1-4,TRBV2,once,CASAGQLNEKLFF,TGTGCCAGTGCGGGACAGCTTAATGAAAAACTGTTTTTT
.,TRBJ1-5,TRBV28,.,CASILWAGNQPQHF,TGTGCCAGCATCCTTTGGGCAGGCAATCAGCCCCAGCATTTT
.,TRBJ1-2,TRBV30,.,CAEGGVDGYTF,TGTGCCGAGGGGGGGGTAGATGGCTACACCTTC
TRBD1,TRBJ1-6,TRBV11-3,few,CASSRDREGSPLHF,TGTGCCAGCAGCCGGGACAGGGAAGGGTCACCCCTCCACTTT